This T cell receptor beta chain was recorded in a study of cytomegalovirus exposure and HLA in healthy donors. General study points: Across donors, most TCRs were seen rarely, yet some public ones were widespread. With later analysis, a missense DCLRE1C variant became linked to TCR beta V- and J-gene trimming.

This CDR3 contains 15 residues. The V segment lost 5 bases and the J segment 1 base; nucleotides outside the gene matches: 7. Germline CDR1 LNHNV, CDR2 YYDKDF (reference sequence). This clone was detected only a few times. The antigen is unknown. A multiplex PCR was run with 60 Vbeta primers and 13 Jbeta primers. The protocol was immunoSEQ multiplex PCR, while the TCRdb copy is restricted to in-frame clones and leaves out a portion. The sample has approximately 120,000 clones, roughly 80% seen once. The chain couples TRBV15 to TRBJ2-5, with 7 bases that match TRBD2. The sequence was collected from a woman in her forties or fifties in good health and CMV-seropositive. Material for sequencing was PBMCs. The CDR3 region has the DNA TGTGCCACCAGCGGGGACGTAGCGGGCCAAGAGACCCAGTACTTC. Translated, it gives CATSGDVAGQETQYF. Looking up the rest from reference TRBV15 and TRBJ2-5 gives the full variable domain: DAMVIQNPRYQVTQFGKPVTLSCSQTLNHNVMYWYQQKSSQAPKLLFHYYDKDFNNEADTPDNFQSRRPNTSFCFLDIRSPGLGDTAMYLCATSGDVAGQETQYFGPGTRLLVL.